A single sample is the source of the 23 T cell receptor beta chains below, sequenced in a study of Ad26.COV2.S vaccination and SARS-CoV-2 variants. Generated by immunoSEQ multiplex PCR, the TCRdb table keeps only in-frame clones and is missing some. The sample includes around 450,000 clones, 89% of them seen just once. Specified treatment: roughly 19 received Ad26.COV2.S at low or high dose, single or two shots; about 5 received placebo; per-sample allocation not given. Samples analyzed were those drawn on day 63 after the first vaccine or placebo injection. Sequenced material: peripheral blood, taken in a trial of Ad26.COV2.S vaccine versus placebo. The source is a person aged 18-60 years who received the Ad26.COV2.S COVID-19 vaccine or a placebo.

Details on this clone: The sample carries other DNA sequences with the same CDR3. The chain has TRBV5-1 and TRBJ2-1; 10 positions agree with TRBD1. The CDR3 consists of 15 residues. CDR1 and CDR2 from the germline V gene are SGHRS and YFSETQ. V dropped 0 bases and J dropped 4; count of bases not matched to a gene: 1. DNA for the CDR3: TGCGCCAGCAGCTTGGGGACAGGGGGTTACAATGAGCAGTTCTTC. Protein sequence: CASSLGTGGYNEQFF.

The rearrangement joins TRBV29-1 to TRBJ1-1; TRBD1 might be the D (5 bases). The CDR3 consists of 14 residues. The V end was cut by 5 bases, the J end by 0 bases, with 13 bases between. Germline V gene lookup returns CDR1 SQVTM and CDR2 ANQGSEA. The CDR3 sequence is CSVPSRGMNTEAFF. The CDR3 DNA reads TGCAGCGTTCCCTCGCGGGGGATGAACACTGAAGCTTTCTTT.

This clone was seen once. Written as DNA, the CDR3 is TGTGCCAGCAGGAATACTGCAAATTCACCCCTCCACTTT. It encodes CASRNTANSPLHF. V usage is TRBV28 and J usage is TRBJ1-6; D gene ambiguous. Trimming took 6 bases from V and 7 from J, leaving 10 bases between them. Germline V CDR1 and CDR2: MDHEN, SYDVKM. The CDR3 sequence is 13 residues long. The full variable domain, in which reference TRBV28 and TRBJ1-6 provide the parts outside the CDR3, is DVKVTQSSRYLVKRTGEKVFLECVQDMDHENMFWYRQDPGLGLRLIYFSYDVKMKEKGDIPEGYSVSREKKERFSLILESASTNQTSMYLCASRNTANSPLHFGNGTRLTVT.

The chain couples TRBV18 to TRBJ1-4, with no clear D. The CDR3 totals 14 residues. From germline, CDR1 is KGHSH and CDR2 LQKENI. With 3 bases removed from V and 6 bases from J, the gap between germline ends came to 11 bases. The CDR3 nucleotides are TGTGCCAGCTCACCCGACCTTTCGGATGAAAAACTGTTTTTT. Encoded protein: CASSPDLSDEKLFF.

The chain uses TRBV19 and TRBJ2-3, with 9 bases fitting TRBD1. Per the germline V gene, CDR1 is LNHDA and CDR2 is SQIVND (reference sequence). The CDR3 extends over 17 amino acids. J lost 0 bases, V lost 1 base, and 5 bases had no gene match. Here the CDR3 reads CASSIGAQGASTDTQYF. In DNA form, the CDR3 reads TGTGCCAGTAGTATAGGAGCACAGGGGGCTAGCACAGATACGCAGTATTTT.

V usage is TRBV30 and J usage is TRBJ1-4; weak D call: TRBD1 (5 bases). Germline V gives CDR1 GTSNPN, CDR2 SVGIG (reference sequence). V gave up 3 bases and J gave up 8 bases, with 16 bases separating them. The CDR3 runs 14 residues. CDR3 region: CAWSRARRGEKLFF. The DNA of the CDR3 is TGTGCCTGGAGCAGGGCCCGGAGGGGCGAAAAACTGTTTTTT.

This rearrangement joins TRBV9 to TRBJ2-3, with D possibly matching TRBD1 (6 bases). The length of the CDR3 is 16 residues. Trimming left V 3 bases short and J 4 bases short, with 18 bases between. Per the germline V gene, CDR1 is SGDLS and CDR2 is YYNGEE. CDR3 amino acids: CASSGPGQGMPDTQYF. CDR3 DNA sequence: TGTGCCAGCAGCGGCCCCGGCCAGGGGATGCCAGATACGCAGTATTTT.

The J gene is TRBJ1-1, the V gene TRBV7-9, with D uncertain. Looked up from germline, CDR1 is SEHNR and CDR2 is FQNEAQ (reference sequence). The CDR3 is made up of 13 amino acids. V shed 5 bases and J shed 2 bases, with 9 bases lying between them. CDR3 bases: TGTGCCAGCAGCACGCTCCCTAACACTGAAGCTTTCTTT. It encodes CASSTLPNTEAFF.

The V and J genes are TRBV5-1 and TRBJ2-7; 8 bases fit TRBD2. V dropped 0 bases and J dropped 7; count of bases not matched to a gene: 12. The germline V gene encodes CDR1 SGHRS and CDR2 YFSETQ. This CDR3 has 16 residues. CDR3 sequence: CASSLARIGAGGEQYF. The DNA of the CDR3 is TGCGCCAGCAGCTTGGCCAGGATTGGGGCGGGGGGAGAGCAGTACTTC.

The J gene is TRBJ2-3, the V gene TRBV2; 9 nucleotides line up with TRBD1. The CDR3 runs to 19 residues. The V and J ends lost 4 bases and 3 bases, in that order; junction bases with no gene match: 17. Germline V gene sequence: CDR1 SNHLY, CDR2 FYNNEI. CDR3 nucleotide sequence: TGTGCCAGCAGTGTTCCGGGACAGGGACCTTTTCGGTTAACAGATACGCAGTATTTT. It codes for CASSVPGQGPFRLTDTQYF.

The chain recombines TRBV2 with TRBJ2-7; 7 nucleotides match TRBD1. The CDR3 runs to 18 residues. Trimming cost V 6 bases and J 0 bases; bases outside gene matches: 17. The V gene's germline CDR1 is SNHLY and CDR2 FYNNEI. The CDR3: CASRGVERTGTISYEQYV. The CDR3 region has the DNA TGTGCCAGCAGGGGGGTAGAGCGGACAGGTACCATCTCCTACGAGCAGTACGTC.

The rearrangement links TRBV14 to TRBJ1-2; D not resolved. The length of the CDR3 is 17 residues. V was cut by 0 bases and J by 6 bases, with 20 bases left in between. Looked up from germline, CDR1 is SGHDN and CDR2 is FVKESK. The CDR3 DNA follows: TGTGCCAGCAGCCAAGATCTTCTAGGGCCCACTCGCGATGGCTACACCTTC. Translation gives CASSQDLLGPTRDGYTF.

The chain links TRBV9 to TRBJ1-5; the match to TRBD1 covers 11 bases. V was pared by 0 bases and J by 6 bases, with 2 bases of the junction left unmatched. The germline V gene has CDR1 SGDLS and CDR2 YYNGEE. The CDR3 runs 15 residues. The CDR3, as DNA: TGTGCCAGCAGCGTAGATGGGACAGGGGGTCAGCCCCAGCATTTT. It encodes CASSVDGTGGQPQHF.

This rearrangement joins TRBV5-1 to TRBJ1-4, with 9 bases aligning to TRBD1. V gave up 4 bases and J gave up 8 bases; unmatched junction bases: 6. The CDR3 totals 14 residues. Germline V gene sequence: CDR1 SGHRS, CDR2 YFSETQ. The CDR3 sequence is CASSPGQGSEKLFF. The DNA for the CDR3 is TGCGCCAGCAGCCCGGGACAGGGATCCGAAAAACTGTTTTTT.

The chain is built from TRBV29-1 and TRBJ1-2; D is uncertain. CDR1 is SQVTM, CDR2 ANQGSEA, per germline. V was cut by 4 bases and J by 0 bases, with 12 bases left in between. The CDR3 runs to 14 residues. The CDR3, as DNA: TGCAGCGTTGCAGGTACTGAGACTAACTATGGCTACACCTTC. Its protein is CSVAGTETNYGYTF.

The rearrangement links TRBV5-1 to TRBJ2-2; possibly TRBD2 for D (6 bases). The V gene lost 1 base and the J gene lost 5 bases, with 12 bases spanning the gap. Germline V gene lookup returns CDR1 SGHRS and CDR2 YFSETQ. The CDR3 runs to 15 residues. The chain's CDR3 is CASSLMGLSTGELFF. The CDR3 coding sequence is TGCGCCAGCAGCTTGATGGGACTCTCGACCGGGGAGCTGTTTTTT.

This clone was observed once. This CDR3 is CASSERQGAGFAGNTIYF. The CDR3 DNA reads as TGCGCCAGCAGCGAAAGACAGGGAGCCGGGTTTGCTGGAAACACCATATATTTT. The genes are TRBV5-1 and TRBJ1-3, with 7 bases lining up with TRBD1. Losses at the gene ends were 4 bases for V and 2 bases for J; bases not matched to a gene: 15. Germline V lookup: CDR1 SGHRS, CDR2 YFSETQ. The CDR3 consists of 18 residues.

The rearrangement joins TRBV27 to TRBJ1-5; no definite D call. The CDR3 runs to 14 residues. Trimming removed 2 bases at V and 6 bases at J, with 11 bases between. Germline CDR1 and CDR2: MNHEY and SMNVEV (reference sequence). The CDR3 region is CASSLTAVGQPQHF. DNA of the CDR3: TGTGCCAGCAGTTTAACGGCCGTAGGTCAGCCCCAGCATTTT.

The chain uses TRBV7-9 and TRBJ1-5, with TRBD1 matching 7 bases. The V and J ends lost 3 bases and 1 base, in that order; junction bases with no gene match: 0. The CDR3 spans 14 residues. Per germline, CDR1 SEHNR and CDR2 FQNEAQ (reference sequence). CDR3 coding DNA: TGTGCCAGCAGCTTGACAGGGAGCAATCAGCCCCAGCATTTT. Translating gives CASSLTGSNQPQHF.

The chain couples TRBV6-5 to TRBJ2-7, with D possibly matching TRBD2 (6 bases). The CDR3 covers 14 residues. Trimming left V 6 bases short and J 2 bases short, with 14 bases between. Germline CDR1 is MNHEY and CDR2 is SVGAGI. The CDR3 sequence: CASRGGGGPYEQYF. The CDR3 DNA reads as TGTGCCAGCAGGGGGGGTGGCGGTCCCTACGAGCAGTACTTC.

V is TRBV11-1 and J is TRBJ2-1, with D perhaps given as TRBD1 or TRBD2 (5 bases each). Germline V gene sequence: CDR1 SGHAT, CDR2 FQDESV (reference sequence). The CDR3 length is 14 residues. The V gene lost 8 bases and the J gene lost 3 bases, with 14 bases spanning the gap. In DNA, the CDR3 is TGTGCCAGCGGAGTCGAGGGGATCTACAATGAGCAGTTCTTC. It is translated as CASGVEGIYNEQFF.

The DNA of the CDR3 is TGTGCCAGCAGTTACCCTCAGGGGGCTTTAGAAAAACTGTTTTTT. Its protein is CASSYPQGALEKLFF. J is TRBJ1-4 and V is TRBV6-5; 8 bases are a match to TRBD1. The trim removed 2 bases at V and 8 bases at J, leaving 7 bases unmatched. Germline-derived CDR1 and CDR2 are MNHEY and SVGAGI. The CDR3 consists of 15 residues.

The rearrangement uses TRBV5-1 and TRBJ2-7; 7 nucleotides line up with TRBD1. The CDR3 covers 13 residues. Germline loops: CDR1 SGHRS, CDR2 YFSETQ. With V trimmed by 0 bases and J by 7 bases, 4 bases remained unmatched. CDR3 sequence (DNA): TGCGCCAGCAGCTTGGGTCGACAGGGAGAGCAGTACTTC. It yields the protein CASSLGRQGEQYF.